This T cell receptor (beta chain) was documented in a study of blood T cell repertoires in COVID-19. For the study at large: Acute and convalescent COVID-19 specimens originated in the United States, Italy and Spain. Sample material is recorded as cDNA or gDNA derived from T cells, B-cell-depleted T cells, or PBMCs.

The authors' processing: Estimation of nucleated cell counts relied on the amplification of reference gene primers. The repertoire was sequenced with immunoSEQ multiplex PCR; TCRdb's copy has only in-frame clones and lacks some. Clonal size and the V and J genes are those of that table, whereas D and trimming came from the DNA. The sample lists over 400,000 clones; 80% to 90% were seen once. The CDR3 consists of 13 residues. V was pared by 7 bases and J by 0 bases, with 5 bases between. Germline V gene sequence: CDR1 KGHDR, CDR2 SFDVKD. V gene TRBV24-1 combines with J gene TRBJ2-2; weak D call: TRBD2 (5 bases). The receptor was isolated from a woman between 25 and 40 years old with active or convalescent COVID-19. Sequencing used peripheral blood. This CDR3 reads CATRDSNTGELFF. The CDR3 nucleotides read TGTGCCACCAGGGACTCGAACACCGGGGAGCTGTTTTTT.